The clone carrying this T cell receptor beta chain occurred a few times. Clones were read by immunoSEQ multiplex PCR, and TCRdb kept only the in-frame ones, dropping some. This table has 130,000 to 150,000 clones, 65% to 80% appearing once. The CDR3 totals 14 residues. Germline V gene lookup returns CDR1 MNHEY and CDR2 SMNVEV (reference sequence). The ends were cut back, 3 bases at V and 8 bases at J, with 14 bases in the middle. This sample is part of a study of blood T cell repertoires in COVID-19. The V call is TRBV27, the J call TRBJ2-1; perhaps TRBD1 as D (5 bases). The sequenced sample was peripheral blood. This TCR was sampled from a woman aged 55-75 years with acute or convalescent COVID-19. In nucleotides, the CDR3 is TGTGCCAGCAGTTTGGTTGGGGCGCCGGATGAGCAGTTCTTC. This gives the protein CASSLVGAPDEQFF.